This TCR beta chain was documented in a study of T cells in Graves' hyperthyroidism and ophthalmopathy. Deletions cut 4 bases from V and 13 bases from J, with 6 bases between. The germline CDR1 and CDR2 sequences are SGHDT and YYEEEE. The CDR3 consists of 10 residues. The TCR beta CDR3 regions underwent amplification using RNA transcripts as the source. The study used the HTBI primer set for a first-round RT-PCR of the TCR CDR3. MiXCR, run by TCRdb on the multiplex PCR reads, gives a single entry per CDR3 protein. The data show 90,000 to 120,000 distinct CDR3 sequences, 16% seen once. This rearrangement joins TRBV5-6 to TRBJ1-6; unclear D gene. The TCR sequence derives from a woman aged 50 to 60 with Graves' hyperthyroidism. Sequencing used blood. The CDR3 coding sequence is TGTGCCAGCAGCCCCCCCCCCCTCCACTTT. This sequence encodes CASSPPPLHF.